The 3 T cell receptor beta chains below come from one sample, sequenced in a study of STAT5B mutations in CD4+ large granular lymphocyte leukemia. Assay used: immunoSEQ multiplex PCR; TCRdb lists only in-frame clones, some missing. The profile shows approximately 34,000 clones, approximately 70% of them singletons. Sequencing was done on a sample of CD4+ T cells from blood buffy coats. Receptor source: a human donor in good health.

The V call is TRBV5-1, the J call TRBJ2-3; 8 bases map to TRBD2. Germline V gives CDR1 SGHRS, CDR2 YFSETQ. The CDR3 has 15 amino acids. Losses at the gene ends were 1 base for V and 2 bases for J; bases not matched to a gene: 3. The CDR3 is CASSLSGGVTDTQYF. The DNA of the CDR3 is TGCGCCAGCAGCTTGAGCGGGGGTGTCACAGATACGCAGTATTTT.

The chain has TRBV7-2 and TRBJ1-3; D is unclear. V was pared by 0 bases and J by 0 bases, with 6 bases between. This CDR3 region has 15 residues. Germline V CDR1 and CDR2: SGHTA, FQGNSA. This CDR3 is CASSLASDSGNTIYF. The CDR3 region has the DNA TGTGCCAGCAGCTTAGCTAGTGACTCTGGAAACACCATATATTTT.

This chain joins TRBV6-5 and TRBJ1-4, with 9 bases fitting TRBD1. This CDR3 is 14 amino acids long. Germline CDR1 is MNHEY and CDR2 is SVGAGI. V lost 5 bases, J lost 5 bases, and 3 bases stayed unmatched. CDR3 sequence reads: CASSPGTGNEKLFF. CDR3 DNA: TGTGCCAGCAGTCCCGGGACAGGGAATGAAAAACTGTTTTTT.